Listed below are T cell receptor beta chains from one sample, sequenced in a study of blood T cell repertoires in COVID-19. The repertoire was sequenced with immunoSEQ multiplex PCR; TCRdb's copy has only in-frame clones and lacks some. The table has about 350,000 clones, over 85% seen once. Sequenced sample: peripheral blood. The receptors derive from a woman aged 60 to 75 with COVID-19, enrolled during active disease. Both conserved end residues are part of each CDR3. The D gene is left open where the match is weak. Clone size is stated in some rows and not others, as once, few, many or a class when expanded.

j_call,v_call,clone_size,d_call,cdr3_nt,cdr3_aa
TRBJ2-5,TRBV6-5,.,.,TGTGCCAGCAGTCTCCTTGGGGAGGAGGAGACCCAGTACTTC,CASSLLGEEETQYF
TRBJ2-3,TRBV6-5,.,TRBD2,TGTGCCAGCAGTTACCGACTAGCGGGGGAAGATACGCAGTATTTT,CASSYRLAGEDTQYF
TRBJ1-6,TRBV7-9,once,TRBD1,TGTGCCAGCAGCACGCGACAGGGCGTAAATTCACCCCTCCACTTT,CASSTRQGVNSPLHF
TRBJ2-5,TRBV7-2,.,.,TGTGCCAGCAGCCGAGGGGGGGGAGAGACCCAGTACTTC,CASSRGGGETQYF
TRBJ2-7,TRBV5-6,.,.,TGTGCCAGCAGCTTGGAGGGGGGGTCATACTCCTACGAGCAGTACTTC,CASSLEGGSYSYEQYF
TRBJ2-5,TRBV6-5,.,.,TGTGCCACCCAGGGGTTAGGGAGGACCCAGTACTTC,CATQGLGRTQYF
TRBJ2-2,TRBV2,.,TRBD2,TGTGCCAGCAGGGGGAGGGCCGGGGAGCTGTTTTTT,CASRGRAGELFF
TRBJ2-1,TRBV5-4,.,TRBD2,TGTGCCAGCAGCTTGGGGCCTAGCGGGGGGAACTACAATGAGCAGTTCTTC,CASSLGPSGGNYNEQFF
TRBJ2-5,TRBV21-1,.,.,TGTGCCAGCAGATACCGGGCCCAGCGGTGCGAGACCCAGTACTTC,CASRYRAQRCETQYF
TRBJ2-2,TRBV11-2,.,TRBD2,TGTGCCAGCAGCTCCCAAGCGGGGGGGCCTGGCGGGGAGCTGTTTTTT,CASSSQAGGPGGELFF
TRBJ1-1,TRBV2,.,.,TGTGCCAGCTGGCGGGGCGGCACTGAAGCTTTCTTT,CASWRGGTEAFF
TRBJ1-5,TRBV27,once,TRBD1,TGTGCCAGCAGGGGACAGCTTTTCAATCAGCCCCAGCATTTT,CASRGQLFNQPQHF
TRBJ1-6,TRBV28,.,TRBD1,TGTGCCAGCAGTTTAGAGCAGGGGGCGTACTCACCCCTCCACTTT,CASSLEQGAYSPLHF
TRBJ1-2,TRBV12-2,.,.,TGTGCAAGCCGCCCCCCCCCGCGCGGTGGCTACACCTTC,CASRPPPRGGYTF
TRBJ2-1,TRBV5-1,.,.,TGCGCCAGCTCCCTAGGGGGAAATGAGCAGTTCTTC,CASSLGGNEQFF
TRBJ2-3,TRBV3-1/TRBV3-2,.,.,TGTGCCAGCAGCCAAGTAGCGGCTAGCGCAGATACGCAGTATTTT,CASSQVAASADTQYF
TRBJ2-7,TRBV2,few,TRBD2,TGTGCCAGCAGGCCGGGACTAGGCGCCGGCGAGCAGTACTTC,CASRPGLGAGEQYF
TRBJ1-4,TRBV7-2,.,.,TGTGCCAGCAGCCGGGACACAATTGAAAAACTGTTTTTT,CASSRDTIEKLFF
TRBJ2-2,TRBV4-1,.,.,TGCGCCAGCAGCCAAGATGCCACTCACCCGAACACCGGGGAGCTGTTTTTT,CASSQDATHPNTGELFF
TRBJ1-2,TRBV5-8,.,.,TGTGCCAGCAGCTCCCTAGCGTATGGCTACACCTTC,CASSSLAYGYTF
TRBJ1-1,TRBV5-1,.,.,TGCGCCAGCAGCTTGGACAGGGCGCCAGTTTATAGTGAAGCTTTCTTT,CASSLDRAPVYSEAFF
TRBJ2-1,TRBV3-1/TRBV3-2,.,TRBD1,TGTGCCAGCAGCCCACGGGACAGGGGTGGCAATGAGCAGTTCTTC,CASSPRDRGGNEQFF
TRBJ2-2,TRBV9,.,TRBD1,TGTGCCAGCAGCCTCCTCGGTGGGACAGTCACCGGGGAGCTGTTTTTT,CASSLLGGTVTGELFF
TRBJ1-1,TRBV25-1,.,TRBD1,TGTGCCAGCAGTGAAGCGGGGCAGGGGGAGAAAGCTTTCTTT,CASSEAGQGEKAFF
TRBJ2-3,TRBV28,.,TRBD2,TGTGCCAGCACCCTAGCGGGGGGGCCCGCAGATACGCAGTATTTT,CASTLAGGPADTQYF
TRBJ2-1,TRBV5-8,.,.,TGTGCCAGCAGCTTGGTATTGGCCGCCTACAATGAGCAGTTCTTC,CASSLVLAAYNEQFF
TRBJ2-1,TRBV7-2,.,TRBD2,TGTGCCAGCAGCTTACGGGCACTAGCGGGGATGAATGAGCAGTTCTTC,CASSLRALAGMNEQFF
TRBJ1-6,TRBV2,.,TRBD1,TGTGCCAGCAAGTACAGGGGCGATTATAATTCACCCCTCCACTTT,CASKYRGDYNSPLHF
TRBJ1-1,TRBV3-1/TRBV3-2,.,.,TGTGCCAGCAGCTACACTAACCAGGGCCCGGTTGGAGCTTTCTTT,CASSYTNQGPVGAFF
TRBJ1-2,TRBV11-2,.,.,TGTGCCAGTACCGGACAGCCTAACTATGGCTACACCTTC,CASTGQPNYGYTF
TRBJ2-1,TRBV6-5,.,TRBD2,TGTGCCAGCACTCTGGTGGGACTAGCGGGCCGGTTCTTC,CASTLVGLAGRFF
TRBJ2-7,TRBV7-9,few,.,TGTGCCAGCAGCTCCCGGACAGACACTCCTCGGGAGCAGTACTTC,CASSSRTDTPREQYF
TRBJ1-1,TRBV14,.,.,TGTGCCAGCAGCAAGGGGGTTACCACTGAAGCTTTCTTT,CASSKGVTTEAFF
TRBJ2-5,TRBV4-2,.,TRBD2,TGTGCCAGCAGCCAAGATTGGGGGGGGGAGACCCAGTACTTC,CASSQDWGGETQYF
TRBJ1-2,TRBV6-5,.,.,TGTGCCAGCAGGACCGGGACACTCTATGGCTACACCTTC,CASRTGTLYGYTF
TRBJ1-6,TRBV18,.,TRBD1,TGTGCCAGCTCACCAGGACAGGCGCCCTCACCCCTCCACTTT,CASSPGQAPSPLHF
TRBJ2-2,TRBV18,.,.,TGTGCCAGCTCACCTCAGAACACCGGGGAGCTGTTTTTT,CASSPQNTGELFF
TRBJ1-3,TRBV9,.,TRBD1,TGTGCCAGCAGCGTGGCGACAGGGCCTGGAAACACCATATATTTT,CASSVATGPGNTIYF
TRBJ1-4,TRBV28,.,TRBD1,TGTGCCAGCAACCCGACCGGGACAGGGACGGAAAAACTGTTTTTT,CASNPTGTGTEKLFF
TRBJ2-7,TRBV15,.,.,TGTGCCACCAGCCGCCCCAGCAGGGGATCGGCCTACGAGCAGTACTTC,CATSRPSRGSAYEQYF
TRBJ1-2,TRBV5-6,.,TRBD1,TGTGCCAGCACCTTCGGACAGGGATTTTCTTTTCGGGGGTACTATGGCTACACCTTC,CASTFGQGFSFRGYYGYTF
TRBJ1-1,TRBV5-1,.,TRBD1,TGCGCCAGCAGCTTGGACAGGGGCGCTGAAGCTTTCTTT,CASSLDRGAEAFF
TRBJ1-1,TRBV7-9,.,.,TGTGCCAGCAGCTTAGCCGACAAGTCAGCTTTCTTT,CASSLADKSAFF
TRBJ1-1,TRBV3-1/TRBV3-2,.,.,TGTGCCAGCAGCCAAGATAACAGAAACACTGAAGCTTTCTTT,CASSQDNRNTEAFF
TRBJ1-3,TRBV6-2/TRBV6-3,.,TRBD1,TGTGCCAGCAGTTACCCGACAGGGGAACCCGGAAACACCATATATTTT,CASSYPTGEPGNTIYF
TRBJ2-5,TRBV11-2,.,.,TGTGCCAGCAGCTTAGGGGTTGGAGTCCAAGAGACCCAGTACTTC,CASSLGVGVQETQYF
TRBJ1-4,TRBV18,.,.,TGTGCCAGCTCGCCGACATCGACTAATGAAAAACTGTTTTTT,CASSPTSTNEKLFF
TRBJ1-2,TRBV28,.,.,TGTGCCAGCAGGTGGGCGGGATATGGCTACACCTTC,CASRWAGYGYTF
TRBJ2-1,TRBV11-2,.,TRBD2,TGTGCCAGCAGCCCGAAAACGGGGGGGGTTTCCGGGAGCTACAATGAGCAGTTCTTC,CASSPKTGGVSGSYNEQFF
TRBJ2-7,TRBV29-1,.,.,TGCAGCGCCGCGGTCAGCTCCTACGAGCAGTACTTC,CSAAVSSYEQYF
TRBJ1-6,TRBV5-1,.,.,TGCGCCAGCAGCTTGCTGGGACTCTCGAATTCACCCCTCCACTTT,CASSLLGLSNSPLHF